This T cell receptor (beta chain) was recovered during a study of cytomegalovirus exposure and HLA in healthy donors. PCR was performed using 60 Vbeta and 13 Jbeta primers. The method was immunoSEQ multiplex PCR; TCRdb's version includes in-frame clones alone and lacks a portion of them. The table lists 90,000 to 95,000 clones, roughly 80% of them singletons. Germline V CDR1 and CDR2: SQVTM, ANQGSEA. The V segment lost 7 bases and the J segment 8 bases; nucleotides outside the gene matches: 19. The CDR3 is made up of 15 amino acids. The TCR sequence derives from a girl aged 2 to 9 in good health and CMV-seropositive. The rearrangement joins TRBV29-1 to TRBJ1-1, with 7 bases identical to TRBD1. Sequenced sample: PBMCs. For the CDR3, the DNA is TGCAGCGATTTCAACCGCGCGACAGGGTCGACCGAAGCTTTCTTT. Translating gives CSDFNRATGSTEAFF.